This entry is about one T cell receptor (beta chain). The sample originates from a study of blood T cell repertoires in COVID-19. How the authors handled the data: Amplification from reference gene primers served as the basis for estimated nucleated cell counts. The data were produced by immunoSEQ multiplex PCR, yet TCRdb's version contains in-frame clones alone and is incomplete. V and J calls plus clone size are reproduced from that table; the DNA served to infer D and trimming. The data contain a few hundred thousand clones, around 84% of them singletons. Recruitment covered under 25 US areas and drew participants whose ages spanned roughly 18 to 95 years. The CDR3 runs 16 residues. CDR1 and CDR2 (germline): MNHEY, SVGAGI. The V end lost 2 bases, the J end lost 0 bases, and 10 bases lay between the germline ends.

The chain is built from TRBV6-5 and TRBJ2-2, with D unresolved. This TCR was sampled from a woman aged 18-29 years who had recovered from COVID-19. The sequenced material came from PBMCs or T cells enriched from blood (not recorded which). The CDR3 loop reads CASSYEGTTNTGELFF. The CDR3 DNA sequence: TGTGCCAGCAGTTACGAAGGCACTACGAACACCGGGGAGCTGTTTTTT.